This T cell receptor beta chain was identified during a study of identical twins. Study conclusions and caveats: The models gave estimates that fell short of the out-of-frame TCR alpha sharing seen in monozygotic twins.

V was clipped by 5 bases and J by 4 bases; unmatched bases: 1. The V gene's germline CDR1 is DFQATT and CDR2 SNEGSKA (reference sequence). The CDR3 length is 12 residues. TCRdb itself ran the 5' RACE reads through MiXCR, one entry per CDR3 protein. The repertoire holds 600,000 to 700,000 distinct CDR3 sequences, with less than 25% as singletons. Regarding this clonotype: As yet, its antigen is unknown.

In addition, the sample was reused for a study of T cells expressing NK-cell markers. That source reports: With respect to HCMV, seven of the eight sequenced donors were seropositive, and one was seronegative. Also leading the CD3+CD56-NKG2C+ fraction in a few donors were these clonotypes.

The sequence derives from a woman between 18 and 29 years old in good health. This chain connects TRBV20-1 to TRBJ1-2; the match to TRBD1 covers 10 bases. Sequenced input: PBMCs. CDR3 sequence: CSAGDRGYGYTF. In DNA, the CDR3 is TGCAGTGCTGGGGACAGGGGCTATGGCTACACCTTC.